These 23 T cell receptor beta chains originate from one sample sequenced in a study of cytomegalovirus exposure and HLA in healthy donors. PCR used 60 Vbeta primers and 13 Jbeta primers. Sequencing was performed with immunoSEQ multiplex PCR; in TCRdb, only in-frame clones are kept and a portion is missing. The sample holds around 150,000 clones, around 67% seen once. Material for sequencing was PBMCs. Receptors originate from a woman aged 18-35 years in good health and CMV-seropositive.

The CDR3 DNA reads as TGCGCCAGCGGTATAGCCGAGGACCAGCATTTT. Translating gives CASGIAEDQHF. The chain employs TRBV10-2 and TRBJ1-5; D is unresolved. With 8 bases removed from V and 12 bases from J, the gap between germline ends came to 14 bases. The germline V gene encodes CDR1 WSHSY and CDR2 SAAADI. The CDR3 is made up of 11 amino acids.

The chain links TRBV4-1 to TRBJ2-4; 7 bases agree with TRBD1. The CDR3 extends over 17 amino acids. V was pared by 3 bases and J by 0 bases, with 8 bases of the junction left unmatched. Per the germline V gene, CDR1 is MGHRA and CDR2 is YSYEKL. The CDR3 protein is CASSQLPGQIAKNIQYF. CDR3 bases: TGCGCCAGCAGCCAGCTACCGGGACAGATAGCCAAAAACATTCAGTACTTC.

The chain joins TRBV2 to TRBJ1-1, with D uncertain. V gave up 1 base and J gave up 11 bases, with 14 bases separating them. The CDR3 spans 13 residues. CDR1 and CDR2 (germline): SNHLY, FYNNEI. The CDR3 DNA is TGTGCCAGCAGTGAAGGGAGACGGGGAGTCGCTTTCTTT. This encodes CASSEGRRGVAFF. Full variable domain (outside the CDR3, taken from reference TRBV2 and TRBJ1-1): EPEVTQTPSHQVTQMGQEVILRCVPISNHLYFYWYRQILGQKVEFLVSFYNNEISEKSEIFDDQFSVERPDGSNFTLKIRSTKLEDSAMYFCASSEGRRGVAFFGQGTRLTVV.

The chain uses TRBV7-8 and TRBJ2-1, with D perhaps TRBD2 (6 bases). Trimming pared 3 bases from V and 3 bases from J, leaving 6 bases between. CDR3 length: 13 residues. Germline V gene sequence: CDR1 SGHVS, CDR2 FQNEAQ. The DNA for the CDR3 is TGTGCCAGCAGCTTGGGACTCTACAATGAGCAGTTCTTC. Translated, it gives CASSLGLYNEQFF.

CDR3: CASGLVEGGTEAFF. CDR3 coding DNA: TGTGCTAGTGGTTTGGTAGAGGGGGGGACTGAAGCTTTCTTT. The chain uses TRBV12-5 and TRBJ1-1; possible D gene TRBD1, 6 bases. CDR1 LGHNT and CDR2 FRNRAP come from the germline V gene. The V and J ends lost 0 bases and 5 bases respectively, with 10 bases between them. The CDR3 totals 14 residues.

This rearrangement joins TRBV29-1 to TRBJ2-7; TRBD2 matches at 11 bases. Trimming took 6 bases from V and 1 from J; bases not matched to a gene: 8. The germline CDR1 and CDR2 sequences are SQVTM and ANQGSEA. CDR3 length: 15 amino acids. The CDR3 reads CSVETSGVLSYEQYF. The CDR3 DNA follows: TGCAGCGTAGAGACTAGCGGGGTTCTTTCCTACGAGCAGTACTTC.

The chain couples TRBV4-2 to TRBJ2-3; 11 positions agree with TRBD2. In germline, CDR1 is LGHNA, CDR2 YNFKEQ. This CDR3 contains 17 residues. With V trimmed by 4 bases and J by 5 bases, 11 bases remained unmatched. The CDR3 DNA reads TGTGCCAGCAGCCCATGGAGTAGCGGGGGGGCCTTAGATACGCAGTATTTT. Protein: CASSPWSSGGALDTQYF.

This sequence joins TRBV29-1 and TRBJ2-3; 10 bases are shared with TRBD2. Germline trimming cut 7 bases from V and 4 bases from J; bases unmatched to any gene: 5. Germline values: CDR1 SQVTM, CDR2 ANQGSEA. The CDR3 spans 13 residues. The CDR3 is CSDSLAGADTQYF. CDR3 sequence (DNA): TGCAGCGACTCCCTAGCGGGAGCAGATACGCAGTATTTT.

This chain uses TRBV27 with TRBJ1-2; D gene ambiguous. Germline CDR1 and CDR2: MNHEY and SMNVEV (reference sequence). V lost 8 bases and J lost 2, with 15 bases in between. This CDR3 comprises 14 residues. CDR3 sequence reads: CASAIKQPNYGYTF. The CDR3 region has the DNA TGTGCCAGCGCGATTAAACAGCCCAACTATGGCTACACCTTC.

The chain couples TRBV6-6 to TRBJ1-1, with a tentative D call TRBD1 (6 bases). The CDR3 loop spans 13 amino acids. V was clipped by 2 bases and J by 8 bases, with 12 bases between them. Germline assignment: CDR1 MNHNY and CDR2 SVGAGI (reference sequence). CDR3 nucleotides: TGTGCCAGCAGTTACAAAGGGGGAGGGGAAGCTTTCTTT. Translated, it gives CASSYKGGGEAFF.

CDR3 amino acids: CASSFGGGLHTEAFF. Written as DNA, the CDR3 is TGTGCCAGCAGTTTCGGGGGGGGGCTGCACACTGAAGCTTTCTTT. The chain recombines TRBV27 with TRBJ1-1; possible D gene TRBD1, 6 bases. Germline V gene data show CDR1 as MNHEY and CDR2 as SMNVEV (reference sequence). V lost 3 bases and J 3 bases, leaving 14 bases between the germline ends. This CDR3 contains 15 residues.

This chain links TRBV27 with TRBJ2-2; D uncertain. The CDR3 is 12 amino acids. Per germline, CDR1 MNHEY and CDR2 SMNVEV (reference sequence). V was cut by 7 bases and J by 4 bases, with 7 bases left in between. The CDR3, as DNA: TGTGCCAGCATAGCTTTCACCGGGGAGCTGTTTTTT. Residues: CASIAFTGELFF.

This clone has just a few counts. The V gene is TRBV19, the J gene TRBJ1-5; D may be TRBD1 (6 bases). The V gene lost 0 bases and the J gene lost 6 bases, with 21 bases spanning the gap. Germline V lookup: CDR1 LNHDA, CDR2 SQIVND (reference sequence). The CDR3 loop spans 18 amino acids. CDR3 DNA sequence: TGTGCCAGTAGTATAGATAGTGGGGGGGCTGAGGTCGGTCAGCCCCAGCATTTT. Its protein is CASSIDSGGAEVGQPQHF. The full variable domain, with the rest looked up from reference TRBV19 and TRBJ1-5, is DGGITQSPKYLFRKEGQNVTLSCEQNLNHDAMYWYRQDPGQGLRLIYYSQIVNDFQKGDIAEGYSVSREKKESFPLTVTSAQKNPTAFYLCASSIDSGGAEVGQPQHFGDGTRLSIL.

V and J are TRBV13 and TRBJ1-1; D is uncertain. Germline-derived CDR1 and CDR2 are PRHDT and FYEKMQ (reference sequence). The CDR3 covers 14 residues. The V and J ends lost 8 bases and 2 bases respectively, with 15 bases between them. The CDR3 sequence: CASGQSQLNTEAFF. The CDR3 DNA sequence: TGTGCCAGCGGCCAATCACAGCTAAACACTGAAGCTTTCTTT.

The genes are TRBV2 and TRBJ1-5; D is perhaps TRBD1 (6 bases). Between the trimmed V and J ends, which lost 6 bases and 6 bases, there was a span of 12 bases. CDR3 length equals 13 residues. Per the germline V gene, CDR1 is SNHLY and CDR2 is FYNNEI. CDR3 bases: TGTGCCAGCAGCTACAGGGAGGGTCAGCCCCAGCATTTT. Translated, it gives CASSYREGQPQHF.

This clone was seen a few times. The chain joins TRBV5-6 to TRBJ2-7; 7 bases agree with TRBD2. The CDR3 runs to 13 residues. V was clipped by 1 base and J by 7 bases; unmatched bases: 5. Germline CDR1 SGHDT, CDR2 YYEEEE. The CDR3 nucleotides are TGTGCCAGCAGCTTGTGGAACGGGGGGGAGCAGTACTTC. The encoded protein is CASSLWNGGEQYF. Full variable domain (remainder filled in from reference TRBV5-6 and TRBJ2-7): DAGVTQSPTHLIKTRGQQVTLRCSPKSGHDTVSWYQQALGQGPQFIFQYYEEEERQRGNFPDRFSGHQFPNYSSELNVNALLLGDSALYLCASSLWNGGEQYFGPGTRLTVT.

This clone was detected a few times. The chain employs TRBV5-1 and TRBJ2-1, with TRBD2 matching 7 bases. Unmatched junction bases numbered 4, after V lost 4 bases and J lost 0 bases. The germline V gene has CDR1 SGHRS and CDR2 YFSETQ. There are 15 residues in the CDR3. CDR3 in DNA: TGCGCCAGCAGCGCAGCGGGGAGCTCCTACAATGAGCAGTTCTTC. It is translated as CASSAAGSSYNEQFF.

The chain employs TRBV5-8 and TRBJ2-3; D may be TRBD2 (6 bases). The V gene's germline CDR1 is SGHTS and CDR2 YDEGEE. Trimming removed 4 bases from V and 6 bases from J, with 21 bases in between. The CDR3 is made up of 16 amino acids. CDR3 loop: CASSPSRGFSEDTQYF. In nucleotides, the CDR3 is TGTGCCAGCAGCCCGAGCCGGGGGTTCTCGGAGGATACGCAGTATTTT.

This chain connects TRBV19 to TRBJ2-7; D is ambiguous. The CDR3 covers 14 residues. Trimming took off 3 bases at V and 2 bases at J, with 11 bases between the two ends. CDR1 and CDR2 (germline): LNHDA, SQIVND (reference sequence). CDR3 in DNA: TGTGCCAGTAGTATCCAGCTAGGTGCCTACGAGCAGTACTTC. Amino acids: CASSIQLGAYEQYF.

The chain recombines TRBV7-3 with TRBJ2-5; D uncertain. Per germline, CDR1 SGHTA and CDR2 FQGTGA. The V end was cut by 0 bases, the J end by 5 bases, with 10 bases between. The CDR3 length is 14 residues. CDR3 bases: TGTGCCAGCAGCTTAACCCCAGGATATGAGACCCAGTACTTC. It specifies CASSLTPGYETQYF.

This chain joins TRBV29-1 and TRBJ2-5; 8 nucleotides agree with TRBD1. The J segment lost 3 bases and the V segment lost 6 bases, leaving 15 bases of the junction unmatched. The CDR3 has 16 residues. Germline lookup yields CDR1 SQVTM and CDR2 ANQGSEA. DNA of the CDR3: TGCAGCGTAGCACCCGGCGGGACAGGTCGTGAAGAGACCCAGTACTTC. Translated: CSVAPGGTGREETQYF.

The rearrangement joins TRBV7-9 to TRBJ2-1; possible D gene TRBD1, 5 bases. Germline V CDR1 and CDR2: SEHNR, FQNEAQ (reference sequence). With 5 bases removed from V and 13 bases from J, the gap between germline ends came to 12 bases. This CDR3 spans 11 amino acids. CDR3 residues: CASSAGSDQFF. In DNA, the CDR3 is TGTGCCAGCAGCGCAGGGTCGGATCAGTTCTTC.

This clone was detected only a few times. The chain links TRBV7-3 to TRBJ1-1, with 10 bases identical to TRBD1. The trim removed 2 bases at V and 1 base at J, leaving 1 base unmatched. The CDR3 has 15 amino acids. Germline-derived CDR1 and CDR2 are SGHTA and FQGTGA. In nucleotides, the CDR3 is TGTGCCAGCAGCTTAGACAGGGGGCAGAACACTGAAGCTTTCTTT. It specifies CASSLDRGQNTEAFF.